This T cell receptor beta chain was sequenced for a study of cytomegalovirus exposure and HLA in healthy donors. Findings and limits, study-wide: Presence/absence analyses treated sequencing depth as roughly uniform across donors. A later analysis linked a missense DCLRE1C variant to TCR beta V- and J-gene trimming. As a later analysis showed, several of the most significant clusters appeared to be linked to common viral pathogens.

This CDR3 comprises 14 residues. Germline loops: CDR1 LNHDA, CDR2 SQIVND (reference sequence). V shed 4 bases and J shed 8 bases, with 15 bases lying between them. As concerns this clone: Its antigen is unidentified.

The PCR had 60 Vbeta and 13 Jbeta primers. Original analysis: Among the unique TCR beta chains that a later analysis counted, about 85 million in all, 9.5 million to 11 million were shared. Produced via immunoSEQ multiplex PCR; TCRdb's table is partial and in-frame only. V and J calls and clone size are copied from that table; D and trimming were computed from the DNA. The data show approximately 220,000 clones, over 65% seen once. This clonotype was sampled from a man aged 18 to 29 in good health and CMV-seronegative. Sequencing input: PBMCs. The J gene is TRBJ1-5, the V gene TRBV19, with a possible D match to TRBD1 (6 bases). The CDR3 nucleotides read TGTGCCAGTAGTACCGGACAGCCTACAGAGCCCCAGCATTTT. Its protein product is CASSTGQPTEPQHF.